This T cell receptor (beta chain) was sequenced for a study of Graves' ophthalmopathy and Graves' hyperthyroidism. Amplified material comprised TCR beta CDR3 regions derived from RNA transcripts. RT-PCR was first run with HTBI primers, then multiplex PCR in a second round. Each CDR3 protein is one row after TCRdb ran MiXCR on the multiplex PCR reads. The sample yields roughly 1.1 million distinct CDR3 sequences, 36% seen once. Germline CDR1 reads MNHNS; CDR2 reads SASEGT. This CDR3 comprises 13 residues. The V gene lost 9 bases and the J gene lost 5 bases, with 13 bases spanning the gap. This clonotype came up a few times.

The chain uses TRBV6-1 and TRBJ2-2, with D possibly TRBD1 on 5 matching bases. The source is an adult man with Graves' hyperthyroidism. Source material: peripheral blood or thyroid tissue (not recorded which). The CDR3 loop reads CASRTNPTGELFF. CDR3 nucleotides: TGTGCCAGTCGGACAAACCCGACCGGGGAGCTGTTTTTT.